The 30 T cell receptor beta chains reported below all come from one sample, sequenced in a study of blood T cell repertoires in COVID-19. Clones were sequenced by immunoSEQ multiplex PCR, and TCRdb holds only the in-frame ones, with some missing. The sample contains roughly 210,000 clones, around four fifths of which appear only once. The sample comprised peripheral blood. These receptors were collected from a woman older than 75 with COVID-19, enrolled during active disease.

This clone has just one count. This chain links TRBV18 with TRBJ2-5, with 8 bases identical to TRBD1. Unmatched junction bases numbered 1, after V lost 0 bases and J lost 4 bases. CDR3 length equals 14 residues. Looked up from germline, CDR1 is KGHSH and CDR2 is LQKENI. CDR3 bases: TGTGCCAGCTCACCACCGACAGGGGCAGAGACCCAGTACTTC. Encoded protein: CASSPPTGAETQYF.

The chain combines TRBV6-5 with TRBJ2-7; D possibly corresponds to TRBD1 (5 bases). This CDR3 contains 12 residues. Per the germline V gene, CDR1 is MNHEY and CDR2 is SVGAGI. V dropped 6 bases and J dropped 3 bases, with 9 bases sitting between them. CDR3 sequence reads: CASRSGYYEQYV. The CDR3 nucleotides read TGTGCCAGCAGGTCAGGGTACTACGAGCAGTACGTC.

This clone was seen just once. V and J are TRBV5-1 and TRBJ1-5, with D perhaps matching TRBD1 (5 bases). The V gene lost 5 bases and the J gene lost 5 bases, with 14 bases spanning the gap. Germline V gene sequence: CDR1 SGHRS, CDR2 YFSETQ. The CDR3 runs 14 residues. In DNA form, the CDR3 reads TGCGCCAGCAGTCTAACGGGGGTAGATCAGCCCCAGCATTTT. Amino acid sequence: CASSLTGVDQPQHF.

CDR3 DNA: TGCGCCAGCAGCGGGGGACAGGGGGCGCGAGGCGGGGAGCTGTTTTTT. Translating it yields CASSGGQGARGGELFF. The rearrangement links TRBV5-1 to TRBJ2-2; 12 nucleotides match TRBD1. The CDR3 contains 16 residues. CDR1 SGHRS and CDR2 YFSETQ come from the germline V gene. V dropped 4 bases and J dropped 7; count of bases not matched to a gene: 8.

This chain links TRBV25-1 with TRBJ1-3; a weak D match, TRBD1 (5 bases). Germline V gene lookup returns CDR1 MGHDK and CDR2 SYGVNS. Between the trimmed V and J ends, which lost 5 bases and 0 bases, there was a span of 8 bases. The CDR3 contains 14 residues. This CDR3 reads CASSPTASGNTIYF. CDR3 DNA sequence: TGTGCCAGCAGTCCGACAGCCTCTGGAAACACCATATATTTT. The full variable domain, with the rest looked up from reference TRBV25-1 and TRBJ1-3, is EADIYQTPRYLVIGTGKKITLECSQTMGHDKMYWYQQDPGMELHLIHYSYGVNSTEKGDLSSESTVSRIRTEHFPLTLESARPSHTSQYLCASSPTASGNTIYFGEGSWLTVV.

The rearrangement uses TRBV5-5 and TRBJ2-7; TRBD1 matches 8 bases. Per the germline V gene, CDR1 is SGHKS and CDR2 is YYEKEE (reference sequence). The CDR3 has 14 amino acids. Trimming removed 2 bases from V and 2 bases from J; junction bases left unmatched: 3. The CDR3 loop reads CASSFGQGPYEQYV. CDR3 bases: TGTGCCAGCAGCTTTGGACAGGGCCCCTACGAGCAGTACGTC.

This sequence joins TRBV6-5 and TRBJ2-7; 11 nucleotides line up with TRBD2. This CDR3 region has 14 residues. V lost 7 bases to trimming and J lost 7 bases; unmatched junction nucleotides: 9. The germline V gene encodes CDR1 MNHEY and CDR2 SVGAGI. The CDR3 sequence is CASTYSGGAEEQYV. The CDR3, as DNA: TGTGCCAGCACTTATAGCGGGGGGGCTGAGGAGCAGTACGTC.

CDR3 nucleotide sequence: TGTGCCAGCAGTTTAAACTTCAGGGGGCAAACGAGCTACACCTTC. It yields the protein CASSLNFRGQTSYTF. The chain has TRBV28 and TRBJ1-2; 8 nucleotides agree with TRBD1. V was pared by 2 bases and J by 9 bases, with 11 bases of the junction left unmatched. Germline CDR1 reads MDHEN; CDR2 reads SYDVKM. The CDR3 extends over 15 amino acids.

V usage is TRBV28 and J usage is TRBJ1-1; D not certain. The V gene's germline CDR1 is MDHEN and CDR2 SYDVKM. This CDR3 is 12 amino acids long. The germline V and J ends were trimmed by 6 bases and 6 bases, with 11 bases remaining between them. The CDR3 DNA reads TGTGCCAGCAGCCGGGGATTTGCTGAAGCTTTCTTT. Protein: CASSRGFAEAFF.

The CDR3: CASSPGKDRDSTEAFF. For the CDR3, the DNA is TGTGCCAGCAGCCCAGGAAAGGACAGGGACAGCACTGAAGCTTTCTTT. The genes are TRBV6-6 and TRBJ1-1; TRBD1 aligns across 8 bases. The V gene end was trimmed by 6 bases and the J gene end by 4 bases; junction bases not matched to a gene: 13. Germline V CDR1 and CDR2: MNHNY, SVGAGI (reference sequence). CDR3 length: 16 residues.

J is TRBJ2-3 and V is TRBV6-2 or TRBV6-3, with 12 bases aligning to TRBD2. This CDR3 region has 16 residues. Germline assignment: CDR1 MNHEY and CDR2 SVGEGT. Unmatched junction bases numbered 9, after V lost 4 bases and J lost 7 bases. The CDR3 loop reads CASSSPRTSGAYTQYF. The CDR3 DNA is TGTGCCAGCAGTTCCCCTCGGACTAGCGGGGCTTATACGCAGTATTTT.

The chain employs TRBV5-6 and TRBJ1-3; D unclear. Germline V gene data show CDR1 as SGHDT and CDR2 as YYEEEE. Trimming pared 4 bases from V and 3 bases from J, leaving 11 bases between. The length of the CDR3 is 14 residues. CDR3 coding DNA: TGTGCCAGCAGCAGCACCTTCGGTGGAAACACCATATATTTT. Its protein product is CASSSTFGGNTIYF.

This sequence joins TRBV4-1 and TRBJ1-5, with 11 bases identical to TRBD1. CDR1 MGHRA and CDR2 YSYEKL come from the germline V gene. The CDR3 consists of 18 residues. V shed 4 bases and J 0 bases; nucleotides not matched to a gene: 8. The CDR3 loop reads CASSPGQGAAYSNQPQHF. CDR3 nucleotides: TGCGCCAGCAGCCCCGGACAGGGGGCAGCTTATAGCAATCAGCCCCAGCATTTT.

The chain has TRBV7-2 and TRBJ2-7; TRBD1 might be the D (5 bases). The V end lost 1 base, the J end lost 9 bases, and 13 bases lay between the germline ends. CDR3 length: 13 amino acids. Germline CDR1 SGHTA, CDR2 FQGNSA. The CDR3 bases are TGTGCCAGCAGCTTAGAGGGGCCCAGGGTGCAGTACTTC. Translation: CASSLEGPRVQYF.

The chain employs TRBV4-1 and TRBJ2-5; weak D call: TRBD2 (5 bases). Germline lookup yields CDR1 MGHRA and CDR2 YSYEKL. Trimming cost V 2 bases and J 10 bases, with 11 bases left between them. This CDR3 has 12 residues. This CDR3 reads CASSQTNGVQYF. Here the CDR3 DNA reads TGCGCCAGCAGCCAAACCAACGGGGTCCAGTACTTC.

The V call is TRBV27, the J call TRBJ1-2, with D unresolved. Germline V lookup: CDR1 MNHEY, CDR2 SMNVEV (reference sequence). The CDR3 is made up of 13 amino acids. Trimming shortened V by 2 bases and J by 3 bases, and 7 bases separated the two germline ends. The CDR3 spells CASSLGQDYGYTF. In nucleotides, the CDR3 is TGTGCCAGCAGTTTAGGCCAGGACTATGGCTACACCTTC.

The J gene is TRBJ2-7, the V gene TRBV27; TRBD2 might be the D (6 bases). There are 9 residues in the CDR3. The germline V gene encodes CDR1 MNHEY and CDR2 SMNVEV (reference sequence). CDR3 region: CASSTAGGV. The CDR3 DNA sequence: TGTGCCAGCAGTACTGCCGGGGGCGTC.

The rearrangement joins TRBV13 to TRBJ1-6, with 9 bases lining up with TRBD1. V was pared by 5 bases and J by 10 bases, with 6 bases of the junction left unmatched. Germline assignment: CDR1 PRHDT and CDR2 FYEKMQ (reference sequence). The CDR3 has 14 residues. CDR3 bases: TGTGCCAGCAGCCCGGGACAGGGTTTCTCACCCCTCCACTTT. Translating it yields CASSPGQGFSPLHF.

J is TRBJ2-4 and V is TRBV18; TRBD1 matches at 12 bases. The CDR3 spans 20 residues. With 2 bases clipped from V and 1 base from J, the junction kept 12 bases outside the gene matches. Germline CDR1 is KGHSH and CDR2 is LQKENI. DNA for the CDR3: TGTGCCAGCTCACCAGAGAATTTCTGGGACAGGGGGCCCGCCAAAAACATTCAGTACTTC. This sequence encodes CASSPENFWDRGPAKNIQYF.

The rearrangement uses TRBV24-1 and TRBJ2-3; D possibly corresponds to TRBD2 (5 bases). V lost 4 bases and J 2 bases, leaving 9 bases between the germline ends. The CDR3 length is 14 residues. Germline CDR1 KGHDR, CDR2 SFDVKD. CDR3 protein: CATSDAGITDTQYF. The DNA for the CDR3 is TGTGCCACCAGTGACGCGGGCATCACAGATACGCAGTATTTT.

This chain connects TRBV4-1 to TRBJ2-2; 7 bases match TRBD1. The CDR3 extends over 15 amino acids. The V segment lost 4 bases and the J segment 7 bases; nucleotides outside the gene matches: 9. Germline V CDR1 and CDR2: MGHRA, YSYEKL. The DNA for the CDR3 is TGCGCCAGCAGCCGAGGAGACAGGGAAGGCGGGGAGCTGTTTTTT. Translation: CASSRGDREGGELFF.

CDR3: CACQNAGNQPQHF. CDR3 nucleotides: TGTGCCTGTCAAAATGCGGGAAACCAGCCCCAGCATTTT. The V and J genes are TRBV30 and TRBJ1-5; D gene uncertain. This CDR3 contains 13 residues. The germline V and J ends were trimmed by 6 bases and 7 bases, with 16 bases remaining between them. CDR1 is GTSNPN and CDR2 is SVGIG in the germline V gene (reference sequence).

The J gene is TRBJ2-7, the V gene TRBV6-5, with D unresolved. Between the trimmed V and J ends, which lost 5 bases and 6 bases, there was a span of 8 bases. CDR3 length: 11 residues. Per the germline V gene, CDR1 is MNHEY and CDR2 is SVGAGI. CDR3: CASSPFFEQYF. DNA for the CDR3: TGTGCCAGCAGTCCCTTTTTCGAGCAGTACTTC.

This clone was seen once. J is TRBJ2-7 and V is TRBV18, with a tentative D call TRBD1 (7 bases). Trimming took 0 bases from V and 7 from J, leaving 13 bases between them. Germline V lookup: CDR1 KGHSH, CDR2 LQKENI. The CDR3 contains 14 residues. CDR3 loop: CASSPPAGQREQYF. CDR3 in DNA: TGTGCCAGCTCACCACCGGCGGGACAGCGGGAGCAGTACTTC.

Comment on this clone: The same CDR3 also results from other DNA sequences found in this sample. The chain joins TRBV9 to TRBJ2-1; weak D call: TRBD1 (6 bases). Germline CDR1 reads SGDLS; CDR2 reads YYNGEE. The CDR3 has 14 residues. The ends were cut back, 0 bases at V and 4 bases at J, with 8 bases in the middle. CDR3 region: CASSVGTAYNEQFF. CDR3 in DNA: TGTGCCAGCAGCGTAGGGACAGCTTACAATGAGCAGTTCTTC.

This chain uses TRBV18 with TRBJ1-5; no definite D call. Trimming removed 5 bases from V and 4 bases from J, with 9 bases in between. The CDR3 sequence is 13 residues long. Germline V gene sequence: CDR1 KGHSH, CDR2 LQKENI. CDR3 coding DNA: TGTGCCAGCTCATCCAATCAGAATCAGCCCCAGCATTTT. Protein sequence: CASSSNQNQPQHF.

This clone was seen ten or more times. J is TRBJ2-1 and V is TRBV11-2; 14 bases match TRBD2. The CDR3 extends over 15 amino acids. Trimming at V came to 4 bases and at J to 10 bases, leaving 6 bases not matched to a gene. From germline, CDR1 is SGHAT and CDR2 FQNNGV. The CDR3 bases are TGTGCCAGCAGCTCGGGACTAGCGGGGGTAGGGGAGCAGTTCTTC. It specifies CASSSGLAGVGEQFF.

V is TRBV5-4 and J is TRBJ1-2; possibly TRBD1 for D (6 bases). The CDR3 extends over 13 amino acids. V was cut by 1 base and J by 6 bases, with 10 bases left in between. The germline gives CDR1 SGHNT, CDR2 YYREEE (reference sequence). CDR3: CASSLTGLDGYTF. The DNA of the CDR3 is TGTGCCAGCAGCTTGACAGGGTTGGATGGCTACACCTTC. The full variable domain, with the rest looked up from reference TRBV5-4 and TRBJ1-2, is ETGVTQSPTHLIKTRGQQVTLRCSSQSGHNTVSWYQQALGQGPQFIFQYYREEENGRGNFPPRFSGLQFPNYSSELNVNALELDDSALYLCASSLTGLDGYTFGSGTRLTVV.

This clone has only one observation. The chain couples TRBV13 to TRBJ2-2; 9 positions agree with TRBD1. The CDR3 is made up of 15 amino acids. Trimming took 10 bases from V and 5 from J; bases not matched to a gene: 11. Germline values: CDR1 PRHDT, CDR2 FYEKMQ (reference sequence). CDR3 protein: CATGDREVGTGELFF. The CDR3 DNA reads as TGTGCCACAGGGGACAGGGAGGTGGGGACCGGGGAGCTGTTTTTT.

This chain connects TRBV2 to TRBJ1-4; 8 nucleotides align to TRBD1. Per germline, CDR1 SNHLY and CDR2 FYNNEI. V gave up 8 bases and J gave up 8 bases; unmatched junction bases: 7. CDR3 size: 13 residues. CDR3: CASSGQGREKLFF. CDR3 nucleotide sequence: TGTGCCAGCTCTGGACAGGGCCGGGAAAAACTGTTTTTT.